The 2 T cell receptor beta chains below come from one sample, sequenced in a study of cytomegalovirus exposure and HLA in healthy donors. The study ran its PCR with 60 Vbeta and 13 Jbeta primers. Clones were sequenced by immunoSEQ multiplex PCR, and TCRdb holds only the in-frame ones, with some missing. The sample has approximately 210,000 clones; more than 75% are singletons. The sample was PBMCs. The receptors were gathered from a woman aged 45 to 65 in good health and CMV-seronegative.

The V call is TRBV2, the J call TRBJ1-3; D uncertain. The germline V gene has CDR1 SNHLY and CDR2 FYNNEI. With 7 bases removed from V and 3 bases from J, the gap between germline ends came to 7 bases. The CDR3 totals 12 residues. DNA for the CDR3: TGTGCCAGCACGACTGTTGGAAACACCATATATTTT. Residues: CASTTVGNTIYF.

This chain uses TRBV5-1 with TRBJ2-5, with D possibly TRBD1 on 5 matching bases. V was clipped by 1 base and J by 2 bases, with 9 bases between them. This CDR3 has 14 residues. Germline CDR1 reads SGHRS; CDR2 reads YFSETQ. The CDR3 DNA is TGCGCCAGCAGCTTGAAACAGGTACAAGAGACCCAGTACTTC. This codes for CASSLKQVQETQYF.